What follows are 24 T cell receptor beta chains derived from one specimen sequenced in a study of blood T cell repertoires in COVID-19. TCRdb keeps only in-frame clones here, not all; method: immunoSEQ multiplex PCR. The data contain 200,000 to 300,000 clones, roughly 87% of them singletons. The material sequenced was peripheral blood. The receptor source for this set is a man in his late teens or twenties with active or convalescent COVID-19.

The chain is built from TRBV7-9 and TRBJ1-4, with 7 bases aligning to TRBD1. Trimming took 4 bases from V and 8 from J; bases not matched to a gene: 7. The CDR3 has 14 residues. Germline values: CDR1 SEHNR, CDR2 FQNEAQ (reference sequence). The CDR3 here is CASSSDRELEKLFF. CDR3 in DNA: TGTGCCAGCAGCTCCGACAGGGAATTGGAAAAACTGTTTTTT.

In nucleotides, the CDR3 is TGTGCCAGCAGCTTGGCCCCGTTGGAGGCCTCACCCCTCCACTTT. It codes for CASSLAPLEASPLHF. The genes are TRBV5-4 and TRBJ1-6; D not resolved. CDR1 and CDR2 from the germline V gene are SGHNT and YYREEE (reference sequence). V lost 0 bases, J lost 10 bases, and 14 bases lay in between. This CDR3 comprises 15 residues. Supplemented by reference TRBV5-4 and TRBJ1-6, the full variable domain reads ETGVTQSPTHLIKTRGQQVTLRCSSQSGHNTVSWYQQALGQGPQFIFQYYREEENGRGNFPPRFSGLQFPNYSSELNVNALELDDSALYLCASSLAPLEASPLHFGNGTRLTVT.

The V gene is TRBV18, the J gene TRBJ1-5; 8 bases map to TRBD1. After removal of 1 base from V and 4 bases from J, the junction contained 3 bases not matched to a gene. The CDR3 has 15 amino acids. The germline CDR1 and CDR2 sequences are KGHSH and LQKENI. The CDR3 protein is CASSPLGQGNQPQHF. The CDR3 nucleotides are TGTGCCAGCTCACCACTCGGACAGGGTAATCAGCCCCAGCATTTT.

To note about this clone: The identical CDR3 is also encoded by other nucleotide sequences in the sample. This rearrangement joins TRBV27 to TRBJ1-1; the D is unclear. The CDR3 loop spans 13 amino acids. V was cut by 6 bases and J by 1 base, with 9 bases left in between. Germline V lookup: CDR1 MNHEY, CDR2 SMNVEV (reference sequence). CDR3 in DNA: TGTGCCAGCAGCCTAGGTAGGAACACTGAAGCTTTCTTT. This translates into CASSLGRNTEAFF.

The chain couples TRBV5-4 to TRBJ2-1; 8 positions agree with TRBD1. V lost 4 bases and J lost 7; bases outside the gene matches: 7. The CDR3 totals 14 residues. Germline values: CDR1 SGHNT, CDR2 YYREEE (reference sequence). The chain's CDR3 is CASSGRGRMNEQFF. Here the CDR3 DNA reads TGTGCCAGCAGCGGCAGGGGGCGAATGAATGAGCAGTTCTTC.

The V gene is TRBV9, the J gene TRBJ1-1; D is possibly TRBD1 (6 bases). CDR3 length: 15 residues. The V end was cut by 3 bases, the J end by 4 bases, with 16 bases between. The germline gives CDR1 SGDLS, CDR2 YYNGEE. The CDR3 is CASSAHAGAATEAFF. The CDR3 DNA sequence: TGTGCCAGCAGCGCGCATGCGGGGGCCGCCACTGAAGCTTTCTTT.

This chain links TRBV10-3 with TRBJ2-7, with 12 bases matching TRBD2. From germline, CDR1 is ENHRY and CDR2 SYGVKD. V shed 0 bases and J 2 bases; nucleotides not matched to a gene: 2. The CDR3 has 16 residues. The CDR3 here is CAISESRLAGAYEQYF. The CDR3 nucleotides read TGTGCCATCAGTGAGTCTCGACTAGCGGGGGCCTACGAGCAGTACTTC.

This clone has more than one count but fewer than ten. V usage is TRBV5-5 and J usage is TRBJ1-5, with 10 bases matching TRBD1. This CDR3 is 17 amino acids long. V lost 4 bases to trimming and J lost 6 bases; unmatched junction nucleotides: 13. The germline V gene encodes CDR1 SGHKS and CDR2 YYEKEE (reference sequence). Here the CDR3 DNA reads TGTGCCAGCAGCCCCCTAATGACGACAGGGGGCTTTCAGCCCCAGCATTTT. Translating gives CASSPLMTTGGFQPQHF.

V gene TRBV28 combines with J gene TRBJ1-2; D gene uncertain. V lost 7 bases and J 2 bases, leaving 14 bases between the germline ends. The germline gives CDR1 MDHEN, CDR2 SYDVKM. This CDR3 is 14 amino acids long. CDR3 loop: CASKSQIRNYGYTF. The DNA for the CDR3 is TGTGCCAGCAAGTCCCAGATCCGAAACTATGGCTACACCTTC.

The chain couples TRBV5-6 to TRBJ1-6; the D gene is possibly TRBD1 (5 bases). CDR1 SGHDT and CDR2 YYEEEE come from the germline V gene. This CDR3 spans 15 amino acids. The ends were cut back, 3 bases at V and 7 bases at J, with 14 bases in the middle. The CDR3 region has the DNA TGTGCCAGCAGCTCCGAAAGGTCAGGGAATTCACCCCTCCACTTT. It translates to CASSSERSGNSPLHF.

The CDR3 reads CASSLARRDRAGNTIYF. The CDR3 DNA follows: TGCGCCAGCAGCTTGGCCAGAAGGGACAGGGCTGGAAACACCATATATTTT. This chain links TRBV5-1 with TRBJ1-3, with TRBD1 identical over 9 bases. CDR1 SGHRS and CDR2 YFSETQ come from the germline V gene. With V trimmed by 0 bases and J by 2 bases, 6 bases remained unmatched. The CDR3 sequence is 17 residues long.

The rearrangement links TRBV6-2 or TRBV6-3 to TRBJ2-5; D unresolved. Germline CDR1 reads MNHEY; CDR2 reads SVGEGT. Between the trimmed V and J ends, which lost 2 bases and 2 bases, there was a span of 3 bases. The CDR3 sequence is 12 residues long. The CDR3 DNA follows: TGTGCCAGCAGTTACATACAAGAGACCCAGTACTTC. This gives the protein CASSYIQETQYF.

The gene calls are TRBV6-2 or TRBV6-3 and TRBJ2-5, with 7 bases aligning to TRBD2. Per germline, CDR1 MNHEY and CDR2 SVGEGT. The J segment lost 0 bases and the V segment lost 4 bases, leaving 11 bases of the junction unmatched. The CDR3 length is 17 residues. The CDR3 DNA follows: TGTGCCAGCAGTTCGTGGGGTCGGGGGGAGTACCAAGAGACCCAGTACTTC. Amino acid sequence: CASSSWGRGEYQETQYF.

DNA for the CDR3: TGTGCCAGCAGCACAAACAGGGTACGCCGGGTTGGCTCCTACAATGAGCAGTTCTTC. Protein product: CASSTNRVRRVGSYNEQFF. This chain links TRBV5-4 with TRBJ2-1, with D possibly matching TRBD1 (6 bases). From germline, CDR1 is SGHNT and CDR2 YYREEE (reference sequence). The CDR3 spans 19 residues. The V end lost 4 bases, the J end lost 0 bases, and 23 bases lay between the germline ends.

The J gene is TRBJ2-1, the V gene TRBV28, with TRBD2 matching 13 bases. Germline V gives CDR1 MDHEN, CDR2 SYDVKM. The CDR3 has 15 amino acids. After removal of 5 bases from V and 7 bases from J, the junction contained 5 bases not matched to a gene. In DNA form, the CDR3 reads TGTGCCAGCAGTCCCTGGACTAGCGGGGGTAATGAGCAGTTCTTC. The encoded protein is CASSPWTSGGNEQFF.

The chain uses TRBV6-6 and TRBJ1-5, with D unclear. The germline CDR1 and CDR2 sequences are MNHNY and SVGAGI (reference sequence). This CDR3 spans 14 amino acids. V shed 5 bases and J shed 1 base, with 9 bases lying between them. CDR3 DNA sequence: TGTGCCAGCAGTCCCCCCCTGAGCAATCAGCCCCAGCATTTT. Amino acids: CASSPPLSNQPQHF.

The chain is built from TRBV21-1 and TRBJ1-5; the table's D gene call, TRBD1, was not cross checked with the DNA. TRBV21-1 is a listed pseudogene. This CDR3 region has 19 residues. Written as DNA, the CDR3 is TGTGCCAGCGAGCCTATACGGGACAGTCACGGCGGGGGCAATCAGCCCCAGCATTTT. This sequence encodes CASEPIRDSHGGGNQPQHF.

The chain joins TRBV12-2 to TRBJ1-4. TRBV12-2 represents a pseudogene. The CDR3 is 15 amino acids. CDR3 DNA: TGTGCAAGTCGCTTTATTTACGAGGATAATGAAAAACTGTTTTTT. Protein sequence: CASRFIYEDNEKLFF.

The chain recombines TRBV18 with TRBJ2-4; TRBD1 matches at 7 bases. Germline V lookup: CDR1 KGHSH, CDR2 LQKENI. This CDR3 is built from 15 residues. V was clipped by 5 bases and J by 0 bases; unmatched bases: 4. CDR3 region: CASSDRVLAKNIQYF. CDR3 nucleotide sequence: TGTGCCAGCTCAGACAGGGTGCTAGCCAAAAACATTCAGTACTTC. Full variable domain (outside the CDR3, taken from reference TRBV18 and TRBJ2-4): NAGVMQNPRHLVRRRGQEARLRCSPMKGHSHVYWYRQLPEEGLKFMVYLQKENIIDESGMPKERFSAEFPKEGPSILRIQQVVRGDSAAYFCASSDRVLAKNIQYFGAGTRLSVL.

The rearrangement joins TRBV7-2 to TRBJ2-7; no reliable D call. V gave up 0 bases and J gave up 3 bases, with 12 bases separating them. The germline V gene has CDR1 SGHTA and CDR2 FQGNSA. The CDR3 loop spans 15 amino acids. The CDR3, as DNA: TGTGCCAGCAGCTTAGCGAAGTACAGCAACTACGAGCAGTACTTC. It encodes CASSLAKYSNYEQYF.

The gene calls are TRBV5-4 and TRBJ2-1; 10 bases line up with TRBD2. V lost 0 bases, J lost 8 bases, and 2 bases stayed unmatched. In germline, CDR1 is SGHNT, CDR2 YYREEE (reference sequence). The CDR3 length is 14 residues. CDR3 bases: TGTGCCAGCAGCTTGGAACTAGCGGGGCATGAGCAGTTCTTC. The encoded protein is CASSLELAGHEQFF. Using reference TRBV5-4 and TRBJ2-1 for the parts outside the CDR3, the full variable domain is ETGVTQSPTHLIKTRGQQVTLRCSSQSGHNTVSWYQQALGQGPQFIFQYYREEENGRGNFPPRFSGLQFPNYSSELNVNALELDDSALYLCASSLELAGHEQFFGPGTRLTVL.

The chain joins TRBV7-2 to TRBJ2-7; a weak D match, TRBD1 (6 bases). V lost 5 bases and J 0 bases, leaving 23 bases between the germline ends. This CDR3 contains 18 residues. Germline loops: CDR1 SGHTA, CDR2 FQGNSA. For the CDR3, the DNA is TGTGCCAGCAGCGCCACACGCCGCACAGGGTTAAGCTCCTACGAGCAGTACTTC. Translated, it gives CASSATRRTGLSSYEQYF.

DNA of the CDR3: TGTGCCAGCAGCTTTAGGGGTCCGACTAATGAAAAACTGTTTTTT. As protein: CASSFRGPTNEKLFF. This sequence joins TRBV7-4 and TRBJ1-4; TRBD1 is a possible D gene (5 bases). V was cut by 3 bases and J by 2 bases, with 10 bases left in between. Germline V gives CDR1 SGHVT, CDR2 SQSDAQ. This CDR3 region has 15 residues.

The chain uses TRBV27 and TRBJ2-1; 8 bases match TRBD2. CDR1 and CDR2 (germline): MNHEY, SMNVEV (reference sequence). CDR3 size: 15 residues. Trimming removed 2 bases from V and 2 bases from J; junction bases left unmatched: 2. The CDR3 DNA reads TGTGCCAGCAGTTTAACGGGGGGGCCCTACAATGAGCAGTTCTTC. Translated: CASSLTGGPYNEQFF.